This is a list of T cell receptor beta chains from one sample in a study of blood T cell repertoires in COVID-19. Repertoires were generated with immunoSEQ multiplex PCR, while TCRdb's copy carries only in-frame clones and drops some. The sample lists about 59,000 clones; around 80% were seen once. The sample taken for sequencing was peripheral blood. These receptors originate from a human donor in a cohort sampled during active COVID-19. The CDR3 runs from the conserved cysteine through the conserved F or W. A D gene is named only where the DNA matches it firmly. Clone size, where shown, is once, few, many, or a class for clones that have expanded.

TGTGCTAGTGGTTTTCGAGACACAGATACGCAGTATTTT,CASGFRDTDTQYF,TRBV12-5,TRBJ2-3,NA,NA
TGTGCCAGCAGTTACTACCGGGAGAGAGGTGCCGGTACGCAGTATTTT,CASSYYRERGAGTQYF,TRBV6-5,TRBJ2-3,NA,NA
TGCGCCAGCAGCCGGACAGGGTTGAGCTCTGGGGCCAACGTCCTGACTTTC,CASSRTGLSSGANVLTF,TRBV5-1,TRBJ2-6,once,TRBD1
TGTGCCAGCAGCGTAGGGTTTTTCGAGAATGGTGAGCAGTTCTTC,CASSVGFFENGEQFF,TRBV9,TRBJ2-1,once,NA
TGCGCCAGCAGCCAAGATTCGAGACTAGCGGGACCCACAGATACGCAGTATTTT,CASSQDSRLAGPTDTQYF,TRBV4-1,TRBJ2-3,NA,TRBD2
TGTGCCAGCGAATGGACTAGCGGGAGGAATGAGCAGTTCTTC,CASEWTSGRNEQFF,TRBV2,TRBJ2-1,few,TRBD2
TGTGCCTGGAGTGTAGAGGGGCCCTTCCAGACTAGATGGGTCAACGATGAGCAGTTCTTC,CAWSVEGPFQTRWVNDEQFF,TRBV30,TRBJ2-1,NA,NA
TGTGCCACCAGTGGGGACAGGCTCACAGATACGCAGTATTTT,CATSGDRLTDTQYF,TRBV24-1,TRBJ2-3,NA,TRBD1
TGTGCCAGTAGTGCCTACGTCGGAGAAATTAGCAATCAGCCCCAGCATTTT,CASSAYVGEISNQPQHF,TRBV19,TRBJ1-5,NA,NA
TGTGCCAGCAGTTTATTTGATAGGCAGTACTTC,CASSLFDRQYF,TRBV12-3/TRBV12-4,TRBJ2-7,once,NA
TGTGCCAGCAGCCCAACCCGGACTGCAGATACGCAGTATTTT,CASSPTRTADTQYF,TRBV3-1/TRBV3-2,TRBJ2-3,NA,NA
TGTGCCAGTAGTATAGGGAGGAGCTTGAACACTGAAGCTTTCTTT,CASSIGRSLNTEAFF,TRBV19,TRBJ1-1,NA,NA
TGCGCCAGCCGCCTCGGGGGTACCCCCTACGAGCAGTACTTC,CASRLGGTPYEQYF,TRBV10-2,TRBJ2-7,NA,NA
TGTGCCAGCACCCCCGTCGGGGGTGGAAATCAGCCCCAGCATTTT,CASTPVGGGNQPQHF,TRBV6-5,TRBJ1-5,NA,NA
TGTGCCAGCAGGGACAGGTGGAACACTGAAGCTTTCTTT,CASRDRWNTEAFF,TRBV27,TRBJ1-1,NA,TRBD1
TGCAGCTCGACTACAGGGCCCGGGGAGCTGTTTTTT,CSSTTGPGELFF,TRBV29-1,TRBJ2-2,NA,NA
TGTGCCACCAGCAGAGAAACCAACCCCGAGGCGGGCGAAAATGAGCAGTTCTTC,CATSRETNPEAGENEQFF,TRBV15,TRBJ2-1,NA,NA
TGTGCCAGCAGCCCGCCGCCACGGGGACTGAATACCTACGAGCAGTACTTC,CASSPPPRGLNTYEQYF,TRBV7-9,TRBJ2-7,few,NA
TGTGCCACCGCAATGACAGACCAGAACACTGAAGCTTTCTTT,CATAMTDQNTEAFF,TRBV6-6,TRBJ1-1,NA,NA
TGTGCCAGCAGCCCGGGACAGCACAATGAGCAGTTCTTC,CASSPGQHNEQFF,TRBV7-8,TRBJ2-1,NA,TRBD1
TGCAGTGCTGGTGCAGGGGGCACCGGGGAGCTGTTTTTT,CSAGAGGTGELFF,TRBV20-1,TRBJ2-2,NA,TRBD1
TGTGCCAGCAGCCCCAAATGGACAGCGAACACTGAAGCTTTCTTT,CASSPKWTANTEAFF,TRBV7-9,TRBJ1-1,few,NA
TGTGCCACCAGCAGAGATGGGGGCCCGGCAATCTTCTTC,CATSRDGGPAIFF,TRBV15,TRBJ2-7,NA,NA
TGCAGCGTTTGGCGGGAGGCCGGGGAGCTGTTTTTT,CSVWREAGELFF,TRBV29-1,TRBJ2-2,NA,TRBD2
TGTGCCAGCAGTTTAGGGCAGTTTGACACAGATACGCAGTATTTT,CASSLGQFDTDTQYF,TRBV27,TRBJ2-3,NA,NA
TGTGCCAGCAGCCAAGTTGGTAGCGTAGTGGGGTTCGAGCAGTACTTC,CASSQVGSVVGFEQYF,TRBV4-2,TRBJ2-7,few,NA
TGTGCCAGCAGCTTAGTCGGAGACACTGAAGCTTTCTTT,CASSLVGDTEAFF,TRBV11-3,TRBJ1-1,NA,NA
TGTGCCAGCAGCGTAGGCCCAACTAGCGGGAGGAGTGGAACTCAGTACTTC,CASSVGPTSGRSGTQYF,TRBV9,TRBJ2-4,few,TRBD2
TGCAGTGCTAGGTTAGGAGAATATCAGCTTTTT,CSARLGEYQLF,TRBV20-1,TRBJ1-4,few,NA
TGTGCCAGCAGTGACATTATAGCGGATTCCTACGAGCAGTACTTC,CASSDIIADSYEQYF,TRBV2,TRBJ2-7,NA,NA
TGCGCCAGCACCCGATTAGGGGCATCCTACGAGCAGTACTTC,CASTRLGASYEQYF,TRBV10-2,TRBJ2-7,NA,NA
TGTGCCAGTACTAGCGGGAGTTTGGGATACAATGAGCAGTTCTTC,CASTSGSLGYNEQFF,TRBV7-9,TRBJ2-1,NA,TRBD2
TGCGCCAGCAGCCTAAGACTAGCGGGAGGCCCCTACGAGCAGTACTTC,CASSLRLAGGPYEQYF,TRBV5-1,TRBJ2-7,NA,TRBD2
TGCGCCAGCAGCTCTGTCGATCAGGGAAGGGATGAGCAGTTCTTC,CASSSVDQGRDEQFF,TRBV5-1,TRBJ2-1,NA,NA
TGTGCCAGCAGTAGCCTCACGGGTTTACTCAACTATGGCTACACCTTC,CASSSLTGLLNYGYTF,TRBV27,TRBJ1-2,NA,NA
TGTGCCAGCTCCCCGGTGGGGGACGGGGGTCAGCCCCAGCATTTT,CASSPVGDGGQPQHF,TRBV18,TRBJ1-5,NA,NA
TGCGCCAGCACGCGGCGTGATACGCAGTATTTT,CASTRRDTQYF,TRBV5-1,TRBJ2-3,NA,NA
TGTGCCAGCATTCAAGGTGGACAGCCGGGAGGAAACACCATATATTTT,CASIQGGQPGGNTIYF,TRBV28,TRBJ1-3,NA,NA
TGTGCCAGCTCGCCGGGGGATTCTGGCTACACCTTC,CASSPGDSGYTF,TRBV18,TRBJ1-2,NA,NA
TGTGCCTGGAAAACTAGCGGGAGATACGAGCAGTACTTC,CAWKTSGRYEQYF,TRBV30,TRBJ2-7,NA,TRBD2
TGTGCCAGCAGCAAGGGACTCCAAGAGACCCAGTACTTC,CASSKGLQETQYF,TRBV4-2,TRBJ2-5,NA,NA
TGTGCCAGCAGCCGCCGGGACAGGGGCCCGACCGGGGAGCTGTTTTTT,CASSRRDRGPTGELFF,TRBV11-2,TRBJ2-2,NA,TRBD1
TGCGCCAGCAGCCCTACTGCGACTAGCGGATACAATGAGCAGTTCTTC,CASSPTATSGYNEQFF,TRBV4-3,TRBJ2-1,NA,TRBD2